This TCR beta chain was captured in a study of regulatory T cells in long-lasting Graves disease. Study results and limitations: Compared with new cases, persistent Graves' patients showed reduced TCR diversity.

Building of the TCR beta libraries involved iRepertoire HTBI primers and Arm-PCR of CDR3 regions. Via MiXCR, TCRdb re-called the multiplex PCR reads, giving one row per CDR3 protein. The table has 390,000 or so distinct CDR3 sequences, 23% seen once. Specified time point: persistent/refractory GD, antithyroid drugs over 5 years with positive TRAb. The authors made the TCR library using RNA they extracted from PBMCs. Staff drew roughly 10 milliliters of peripheral blood into EDTA tubes. This CDR3 contains 12 residues. With 8 bases removed from V and 1 base from J, the gap between germline ends came to 9 bases. CDR1 is MNHEY, CDR2 SMNVEV, per germline (reference sequence). This clonotype was detected many times. The antigen remains unidentified.

Source: peripheral blood mononuclear cells (PBMCs), taken when the disease was refractory, from a patient treated with antithyroid drugs. The chain is built from TRBV27 and TRBJ2-7; the D gene is possibly TRBD1 (6 bases). The TCR sequence derives from a woman aged 40 to 50 with Graves disease. The CDR3 DNA is TGTGCCAGCCGGGACATGTCCTACGAGCAGTACTTC. Its translation is CASRDMSYEQYF.